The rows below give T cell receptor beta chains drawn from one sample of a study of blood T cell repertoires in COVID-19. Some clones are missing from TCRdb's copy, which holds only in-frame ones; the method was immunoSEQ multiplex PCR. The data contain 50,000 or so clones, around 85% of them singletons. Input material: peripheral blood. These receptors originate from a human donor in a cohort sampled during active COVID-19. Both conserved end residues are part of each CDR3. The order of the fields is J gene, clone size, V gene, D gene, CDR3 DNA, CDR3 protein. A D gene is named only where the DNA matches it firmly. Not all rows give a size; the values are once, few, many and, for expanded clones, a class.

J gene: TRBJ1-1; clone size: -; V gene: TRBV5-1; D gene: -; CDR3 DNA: TGCGCCAGCAGCTTGATGCCAGGGGACACGAACACTGAAGCTTTCTTT; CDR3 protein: CASSLMPGDTNTEAFF
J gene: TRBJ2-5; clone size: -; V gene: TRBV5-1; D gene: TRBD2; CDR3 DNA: TGCGCCAGCAGCTCTGGGACTAGCGGGGGTTGGGAGACCCAGTACTTC; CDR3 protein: CASSSGTSGGWETQYF
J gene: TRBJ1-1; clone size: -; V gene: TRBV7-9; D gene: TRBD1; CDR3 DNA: TGTGCCAGCAGCCCCGGGACAGGGGTATCCACTGAAGCTTTCTTT; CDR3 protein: CASSPGTGVSTEAFF
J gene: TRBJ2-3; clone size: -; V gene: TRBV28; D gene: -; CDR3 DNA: TGTGCCAGCAGTCCCCCGGGGGGCTCGAATACGCAGTATTTT; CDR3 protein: CASSPPGGSNTQYF
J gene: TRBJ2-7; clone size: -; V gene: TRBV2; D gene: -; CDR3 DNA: TGTGCCAGCAGCGTCCTAATTACCTACGAGCAGTACTTC; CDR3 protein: CASSVLITYEQYF
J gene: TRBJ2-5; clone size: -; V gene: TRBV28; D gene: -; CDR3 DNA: TGTGCCAGCTCTCGCGGCCGACAAGAGACCCAGTACTTC; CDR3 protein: CASSRGRQETQYF
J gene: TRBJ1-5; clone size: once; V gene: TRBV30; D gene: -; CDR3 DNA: TGTGCCTGGCAGGTCGATGGGAATCAGCCCCAGCATTTT; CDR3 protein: CAWQVDGNQPQHF
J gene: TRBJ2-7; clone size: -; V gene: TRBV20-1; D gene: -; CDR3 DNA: TGCAGTGCCAACACGGAGGCCAGACAGTACTTC; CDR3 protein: CSANTEARQYF
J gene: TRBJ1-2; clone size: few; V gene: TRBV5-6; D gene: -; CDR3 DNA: TGTGCCAGCAGCTTACAGGTCTTATACACCTTC; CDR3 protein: CASSLQVLYTF
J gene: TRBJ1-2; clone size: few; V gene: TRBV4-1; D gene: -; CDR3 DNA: TGCGCCAGCAGCCAAGTGGGGCGCCTTAACTATGGCTACACCTTC; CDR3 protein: CASSQVGRLNYGYTF
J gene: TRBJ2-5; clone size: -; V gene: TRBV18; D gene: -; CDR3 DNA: TGTGCCAGCTCATGGAGCCCGGCGGAGACCCAGTACTTC; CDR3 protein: CASSWSPAETQYF
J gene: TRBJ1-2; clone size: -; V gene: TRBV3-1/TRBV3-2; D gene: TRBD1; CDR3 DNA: TGTGCCAGCAGCCCTAGGACAGGGGGGTTGATTGCAGGCTACACCTTC; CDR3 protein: CASSPRTGGLIAGYTF
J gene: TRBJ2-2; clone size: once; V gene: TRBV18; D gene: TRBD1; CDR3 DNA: TGTGCCAGCTCAGGACAGGGGACCGGGGAGCTGTTTTTT; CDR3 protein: CASSGQGTGELFF
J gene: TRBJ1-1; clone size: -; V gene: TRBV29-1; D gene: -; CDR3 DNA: TGCAGCGTTGATGGAGGGGTGACTGAAGCTTTCTTT; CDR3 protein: CSVDGGVTEAFF
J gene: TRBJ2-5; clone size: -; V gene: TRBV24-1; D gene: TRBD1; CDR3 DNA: TGTGCCACCAGTGATCCCGCAGGGGGAGAGACCCAGTACTTC; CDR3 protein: CATSDPAGGETQYF
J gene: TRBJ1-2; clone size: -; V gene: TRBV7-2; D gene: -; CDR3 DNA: TGTGCCAGCAGCTTAGGTTTTTCAGGGCCCAGTGGCTACACCTTC; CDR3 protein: CASSLGFSGPSGYTF
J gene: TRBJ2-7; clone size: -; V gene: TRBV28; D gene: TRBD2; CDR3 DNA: TGTGCCAGCAGTTTATGGGGAGGGGGAGAAACTAGCGGAGCCGGAGTCGAGCAGTACTTC; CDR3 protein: CASSLWGGGETSGAGVEQYF
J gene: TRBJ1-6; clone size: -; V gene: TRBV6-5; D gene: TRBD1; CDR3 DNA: TGTGCCAGCAGTTATAGGGGACAGGGGAATTCACCCCTCCACTTT; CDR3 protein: CASSYRGQGNSPLHF
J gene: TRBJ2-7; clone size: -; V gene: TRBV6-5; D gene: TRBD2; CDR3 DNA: TGTGCCAGCAGTTACTCGACTAGCGGGAGGACCGAGCAGTACTTC; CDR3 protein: CASSYSTSGRTEQYF
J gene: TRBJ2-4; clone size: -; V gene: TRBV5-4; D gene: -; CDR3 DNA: TGTGCCAGCAGCTTGGGGGCAGACCTAGCCAAAAACATTCAGTACTTC; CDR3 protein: CASSLGADLAKNIQYF
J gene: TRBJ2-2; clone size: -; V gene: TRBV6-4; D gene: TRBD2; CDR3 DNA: TGTGCCACCGGAACTAGCGGGTCGAACACCGGGGAGCTGTTTTTT; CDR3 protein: CATGTSGSNTGELFF
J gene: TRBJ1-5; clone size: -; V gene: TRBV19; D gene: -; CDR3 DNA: TGTGCCAGTAGTACAACACGGGGATTCTATCAGCCCCAGCATTTT; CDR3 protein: CASSTTRGFYQPQHF
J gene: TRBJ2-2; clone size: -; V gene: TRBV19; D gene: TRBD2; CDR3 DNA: TGTGCCAGTAGTATAGGGGATAGCGGGCCTCCCTACACCGGGGAGCTGTTTTTT; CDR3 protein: CASSIGDSGPPYTGELFF
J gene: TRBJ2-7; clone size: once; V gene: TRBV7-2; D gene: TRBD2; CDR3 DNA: TGTGCCAGCAGCTTAGTCCTAGCGGGAGCCGGCGAGCAGTACTTC; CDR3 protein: CASSLVLAGAGEQYF
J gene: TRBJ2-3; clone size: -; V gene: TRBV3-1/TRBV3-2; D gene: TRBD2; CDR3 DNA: TGTGCCACCAGCGCCGGGCGGGGGGGCCCAGATACGCAGTATTTT; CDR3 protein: CATSAGRGGPDTQYF
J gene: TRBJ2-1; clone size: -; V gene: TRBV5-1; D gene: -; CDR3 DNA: TGCGCCAGCTCCGAAGGGCCAGGGGCCTACAATGAGCAGTTCTTC; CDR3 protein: CASSEGPGAYNEQFF
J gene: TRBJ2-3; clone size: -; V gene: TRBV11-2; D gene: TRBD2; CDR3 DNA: TGTGCCAGCAGCTCAGCGGGACCGCGCACAGATACGCAGTATTTT; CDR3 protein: CASSSAGPRTDTQYF